This T cell receptor beta chain was obtained from a study of blood T cell repertoires in COVID-19. Here immunoSEQ multiplex PCR was the method, and the copy in TCRdb shows in-frame clones only, minus some. The sample carries roughly 250,000 clones, about 89% recorded once. The V gene lost 1 base and the J gene lost 2 bases, with 9 bases spanning the gap. The germline gives CDR1 MDHEN, CDR2 SYDVKM. The CDR3 is 15 amino acids. This receptor was obtained from a man aged 25-45 years with acute or convalescent COVID-19. The V call is TRBV28, the J call TRBJ1-5; tentative D call: TRBD1 (6 bases). The sequencing input was peripheral blood. The CDR3 nucleotides are TGTGCCAGCAGTTTATCACAGGGTGGCAATCAGCCCCAGCATTTT. It yields the protein CASSLSQGGNQPQHF.